These T cell receptor beta chains were read from a single sample in a study of control samples from healthy donors and cancer patients. Assay: immunoSEQ multiplex PCR; the TCRdb copy retains only in-frame clones and omits some. The top ten hold roughly 14% of the sample, which has some 95,000 clones, just over 85% seen once. The sample comprised blood. These receptor sequences come from a man in his thirties or forties in good health. The CDR3 runs from the conserved cysteine through the conserved F or W. A D gene is named only where the DNA matches it firmly. Where a row states a size, it is once, few, many or the class of an expanded clone; other rows omit it.

. TRBJ2-7 . TRBV7-2 CASSQHWASEYEQYF TGTGCCAGCAGCCAACATTGGGCTAGTGAGTACGAGCAGTACTTC
. TRBJ2-4 TRBD1 TRBV19 CASSTPGQGNIQYF TGTGCCAGTAGTACCCCGGGACAGGGGAACATTCAGTACTTC
. TRBJ2-7 . TRBV9 CASSAPGRLEQYF TGTGCCAGCAGCGCCCCGGGCCGGCTCGAGCAGTACTTC
. TRBJ2-7 TRBD1 TRBV27 CASSFGQGPYEQYF TGTGCCAGCAGTTTCGGACAGGGGCCCTACGAGCAGTACTTC
. TRBJ2-3 . TRBV9 CASSVTTGDTQYF TGTGCCAGCAGCGTAACTACCGGGGATACGCAGTATTTT
. TRBJ2-1 TRBD2 TRBV4-3 CASSQGPGGSSYNEQFF TGCGCCAGCAGCCAAGGTCCTGGCGGGAGCTCCTACAATGAGCAGTTCTTC
. TRBJ1-1 . TRBV25-1 CASSKWGRVKTEAFF TGTGCCAGCAGTAAATGGGGCAGGGTTAAGACTGAAGCTTTCTTT
. TRBJ1-1 . TRBV24-1 CATSPGPNTEAFF TGTGCCACCAGCCCCGGTCCGAACACTGAAGCTTTCTTT
. TRBJ2-3 . TRBV2 CASKREVGTDTQYF TGTGCCAGCAAGAGGGAAGTCGGCACAGATACGCAGTATTTT
once TRBJ2-7 TRBD1 TRBV7-9 CASTTRDRVDEQYF TGTGCCAGCACTACTAGGGACAGGGTGGACGAGCAGTACTTC
. TRBJ2-1 . TRBV6-6 CASSYVWASGSLAFF .
. TRBJ1-2 TRBD1 TRBV7-9 CASSPGGAGGVFGGYTF TGTGCCAGCAGCCCAGGGGGGGCAGGGGGCGTTTTTGGTGGCTACACCTTC
. TRBJ1-2 . TRBV12-3/TRBV12-4 CASSPIEGHGYTF TGTGCCAGCAGTCCCATCGAGGGGCATGGCTACACCTTC
. TRBJ2-7 TRBD2 TRBV28 CASTSGRSEQYF TGCGCGTCTACTAGCGGGAGGTCCGAGCAGTACTTC
. TRBJ2-2 TRBD2 TRBV6-4 CASSGTSGSLTGELFF TGTGCCAGCAGTGGGACTAGCGGGAGTCTCACCGGGGAGCTGTTTTTT
. TRBJ1-1 . TRBV4-3 CASSPRKGMDTEAFF TGCGCCAGCAGCCCGAGGAAGGGTATGGACACTGAAGCTTTCTTT
. TRBJ1-1 . TRBV29-1 CSVVRGASEAFF TGCAGCGTCGTACGAGGGGCCAGTGAAGCTTTCTTT
. TRBJ1-4 . TRBV28 CASSLATALSEKLFF TGTGCCAGCAGTTTAGCGACAGCACTGAGTGAAAAACTGTTTTTT
. TRBJ1-2 . TRBV5-1 CASSSYGELDGYTF TGCGCCAGCAGCTCTTATGGGGAGCTAGATGGCTACACCTTC
. TRBJ2-1 TRBD2 TRBV27 CASSSSGGLYNEQFF TGTGCCAGCAGTTCCAGCGGGGGGCTATACAATGAGCAGTTCTTC
. TRBJ2-5 . TRBV29-1 CSVLRGRIQETQYF TGCAGCGTGCTTCGGGGGAGAATTCAAGAGACCCAGTACTTC
. TRBJ2-2 TRBD1 TRBV6-5 CASTKGTADTGELFF TGTGCCAGCACGAAAGGGACAGCTGACACCGGGGAGCTGTTTTTT
. TRBJ1-2 . TRBV11-2 CASSLGSRYGYTF TGTGCCAGCAGCTTAGGGAGCCGCTACGGCTACACCTTC
. TRBJ2-7 TRBD1 TRBV7-2 CASSPRDRVSSYEQYF TGTGCCAGCAGCCCGCGGGACAGGGTATCATCCTACGAGCAGTACTTC
. TRBJ1-1 . TRBV3-1/TRBV3-2 CASSPSMNTEAFF TGTGCCAGCAGCCCAAGTATGAACACTGAAGCTTTCTTT
. TRBJ2-7 . TRBV20-1 CSAQSPLQQYF TGCAGTGCTCAGTCTCCGTTACAGCAGTACTTC
. TRBJ2-1 TRBD2 TRBV5-4 CATASLAASYNEQFF TGTGCCACCGCGTCCCTAGCGGCCTCCTACAATGAGCAGTTCTTC
. TRBJ1-2 . TRBV7-9 CASSSMAEYGYTF TGTGCCAGCAGCTCCATGGCGGAGTATGGCTACACCTTC
. TRBJ1-3 . TRBV7-2 CASSRSPEGLGNTIYF TGTGCCAGCAGCCGCTCCCCCGAGGGTCTAGGAAACACCATATATTTT
. TRBJ2-5 TRBD2 TRBV19 CASSPGHLAGGKETQYF TGTGCCAGTAGTCCGGGACATCTAGCGGGAGGAAAGGAGACCCAGTACTTC
. TRBJ2-1 TRBD1 TRBV6-1 CASSGSGGGTGGSNEQFF TGTGCCAGCAGTGGTTCCGGAGGTGGGACAGGGGGCTCTAATGAGCAGTTCTTC
few TRBJ2-1 . TRBV30 CAWSVRGPSYNEQFF TGTGCCTGGAGTGTACGAGGGCCCTCTTACAATGAGCAGTTCTTC
once TRBJ2-3 TRBD1 TRBV2 CASRNRDRGLADTQYF TGTGCCAGCAGGAACCGGGACAGGGGGCTAGCAGATACGCAGTATTTT
. TRBJ2-5 . TRBV6-4 CASMPAVHKETQYF TGTGCCAGCATGCCAGCGGTACACAAAGAGACCCAGTACTTC
. TRBJ2-4 . TRBV25-1 CASSEVGGDSKNIQYF TGTGCCAGCAGTGAGGTCGGGGGGGACAGCAAAAACATTCAGTACTTC
. TRBJ2-2 TRBD2 TRBV6-1 CASSDGTSIGELFF TGTGCCAGCAGTGACGGGACTAGCATCGGGGAGCTGTTTTTT
. TRBJ2-3 . TRBV18 CASSPSEPDTQYF TGTGCCAGCTCACCATCCGAGCCAGATACGCAGTATTTT
once TRBJ1-3 . TRBV6-2/TRBV6-3 CASSSRGASGNTIYF TGTGCCAGCAGTTCCCGGGGAGCCTCTGGAAACACCATATATTTT
. TRBJ2-1 . TRBV29-1 CSVEGGLGRAYNEQFF TGCAGCGTTGAGGGGGGGCTCGGGAGAGCCTACAATGAGCAGTTCTTC
. TRBJ2-6 . TRBV9 CASTKAGDGANVLTF TGTGCCAGCACGAAAGCCGGGGACGGGGCCAACGTCCTGACTTTC